A selection of T cell receptor beta chains follows, all from one sample in a study of T cell responses to AZD1222 COVID-19 vaccine. TCRdb keeps only in-frame clones here, not all; method: immunoSEQ multiplex PCR. The sample shows about 140,000 clones, 92% of them seen only once. The sequencing here drew on peripheral blood, taken 28 days after the second AZD1222 dose. The receptors here all came from an adult who received the AZD1222 COVID-19 vaccine. CDR3s include the opening cysteine and the closing phenylalanine or tryptophan. The D gene is left open where the match is weak. A row's size may be missing; if present it is once, few, many or a size class.

-	TRBV20-1	-	TRBJ2-5	TGCAGTGCTGAACAAGAGACCCAGTACTTC	CSAEQETQYF
TRBD1	TRBV27	-	TRBJ1-5	TGTGCCAGCAGTTTTAGGGGACAGGGATTGGTGGGCAATCAGCCCCAGCATTTT	CASSFRGQGLVGNQPQHF
-	TRBV28	-	TRBJ1-3	TGTGCCAGCAGTTTAGGGGACCACTCAAACACCATATATTTT	CASSLGDHSNTIYF
-	TRBV2	-	TRBJ1-5	TGTGCCAGCAGTCAGGGGAGGAGTAGCAATCAGCCCCAGCATTTT	CASSQGRSSNQPQHF
-	TRBV9	-	TRBJ1-1	TGTGCCAGCAGCGTAGTAACCTTTGGGACTGAAGCTTTCTTT	CASSVVTFGTEAFF
-	TRBV4-2	-	TRBJ2-2	TGTGCCAGCAGCCAAGGGAACGGGGGAGGTCACACCGGGGAGCTGTTTTTT	CASSQGNGGGHTGELFF
-	TRBV18	-	TRBJ1-5	TGTGCCAGCTCCGGGCAGGGTAAGGGTCAGCCCCAGCATTTT	CASSGQGKGQPQHF
TRBD2	TRBV11-3	-	TRBJ2-3	TGTGCCAGCAGCTCAGGGGTAGCGGGAGACGCAGATACGCAGTATTTT	CASSSGVAGDADTQYF
TRBD2	TRBV29-1	-	TRBJ2-1	TGCAGCGTTGAGATGGTAGCGGGAGTAGGTGAGCAGTTCTTC	CSVEMVAGVGEQFF
-	TRBV14	-	TRBJ1-6	TGTGCCAGCAGCCCTTACAGGGAAAATTCACCCCTCCACTTT	CASSPYRENSPLHF
-	TRBV6-4	-	TRBJ2-7	TGTGCCAGCAGTGACTCAGGCAGACTAGGGGGCGAGCAGTACTTC	CASSDSGRLGGEQYF
-	TRBV15	-	TRBJ1-5	TGTGCCACCAGCCCGCGGGGGAATCAGCCCCAGCATTTT	CATSPRGNQPQHF
TRBD1	TRBV27	-	TRBJ2-7	TGTGCCAGCAGATCGGGACAGGGCTTTTACGAGCAGTACTTC	CASRSGQGFYEQYF
-	TRBV28	-	TRBJ1-5	TGTGCCAGCAGCCCAGTTTCGGGGAGCAATCAGCCCCAGCATTTT	CASSPVSGSNQPQHF
TRBD1	TRBV30	-	TRBJ1-4	TGTGCCTGGGGACAGGGGAACGAAAAACTGTTTTTT	CAWGQGNEKLFF
-	TRBV28	-	TRBJ2-7	TGTGCCAGCAGGGCCTCGGCGGGCCGGTCCTACGAGCAGTACTTC	CASRASAGRSYEQYF
-	TRBV5-1	-	TRBJ2-7	TGCGCCAGCAGCTCGGGATCCTCTTACGAGCAGTACTTC	CASSSGSSYEQYF
-	TRBV5-1	few	TRBJ2-2	TGCGCCAGCAGCACGGGACAGAACACCGGGGAGCTGTTTTTT	CASSTGQNTGELFF